This T cell receptor beta chain was identified during a study of T cell responses to AZD1222 COVID-19 vaccine. Whole-study results and caveats: CD4 TCRs linked to vaccination spanned spike, dominating at 160-218 and 743-854. Regions left unmutated in variants are reportedly the target of nearly half of spike-specific TCRs. The study identified only five or six AZD1222 recipients as seropositive at baseline. Two AZD1222 doses significantly raised spike-specific TCR breadth and depth over controls.

Libraries were prepared by immunoSEQ multiplex PCR; TCRdb keeps only in-frame clonotypes and omits some of them. The data hold some 150,000 clones, with 85% to 90% observed a single time. Trimming shortened V by 1 base and J by 5 bases, and 12 bases separated the two germline ends. The CDR3 totals 14 residues. CDR1 and CDR2 (germline): MGHRA, YSYEKL. Of note for this clone: Its specificity is not known.

The chain recombines TRBV4-1 with TRBJ2-7, with D tentatively TRBD1 (6 bases). This sample comprised peripheral blood, obtained on day 0 of MenACWY control vaccination. This receptor was taken from an adult in good health. CDR3: CASSQAGGGDEQYV. DNA of the CDR3: TGCGCCAGCAGCCAAGCCGGTGGGGGCGACGAGCAGTACGTC.